This passage covers 18 T cell receptor beta chains from one sample sequenced in a study of T cell responses to AZD1222 COVID-19 vaccine. Repertoires were generated with immunoSEQ multiplex PCR, while TCRdb's copy carries only in-frame clones and drops some. The repertoire holds around 140,000 clones, with about 91% as singletons. The specimen was peripheral blood, collected on day 0 of AZD1222 vaccination. The receptors shown here come from an adult in good health.

The genes are TRBV9 and TRBJ2-1, with D unclear. Germline V gene data show CDR1 as SGDLS and CDR2 as YYNGEE. V lost 3 bases and J lost 8, with 18 bases in between. The CDR3 runs to 15 residues. CDR3 in amino acids: CASSDGPNRLDEQFF. The DNA for the CDR3 is TGTGCCAGCAGCGACGGACCCAATCGACTCGATGAGCAGTTCTTC.

The rearrangement joins TRBV7-3 to TRBJ2-2; 8 bases line up with TRBD1. The J segment lost 3 bases and the V segment lost 5 bases, leaving 11 bases of the junction unmatched. Germline V gene data show CDR1 as SGHTA and CDR2 as FQGTGA. This CDR3 spans 17 amino acids. The CDR3 nucleotides read TGTGCCAGCAGCATCCGGGACAGGATATCGGACACCGGGGAGCTGTTTTTT. This sequence encodes CASSIRDRISDTGELFF.

A few counts support this clone. V usage is TRBV11-3 and J usage is TRBJ1-2; 7 bases are shared with TRBD1. In germline, CDR1 is SGHNT, CDR2 YENEEA. This CDR3 region has 14 residues. J lost 6 bases, V lost 4 bases, and 8 bases had no gene match. CDR3 sequence reads: CASSSNRGGNGYTF. The CDR3 DNA follows: TGTGCCAGCAGCTCGAACAGGGGCGGCAATGGCTACACCTTC.

This rearrangement joins TRBV11-2 to TRBJ2-7, with unresolved D. This CDR3 has 13 amino acids. The V and J ends lost 1 base and 5 bases respectively, with 9 bases between them. Germline lookup yields CDR1 SGHAT and CDR2 FQNNGV. The CDR3 loop is CASSLVGQNEQYF. In DNA form, the CDR3 reads TGTGCCAGCAGCTTAGTAGGCCAGAACGAGCAGTACTTC.

This clone was seen a single time. The gene calls are TRBV7-6 and TRBJ1-6; D is possibly TRBD1 (5 bases). The germline V gene has CDR1 SGHVS and CDR2 FNYEAQ. CDR3 size: 14 residues. V gave up 2 bases and J gave up 8 bases, with 10 bases separating them. The CDR3 DNA reads TGTGCCAGCAGCTTATATGTAGGGGATTCACCCCTCCACTTT. This translates into CASSLYVGDSPLHF.

The chain is built from TRBV19 and TRBJ2-1; 10 positions match TRBD2. V shed 5 bases, J shed 6 bases, and the junction held 7 bases outside the gene matches. The germline V gene encodes CDR1 LNHDA and CDR2 SQIVND (reference sequence). This CDR3 is 15 amino acids long. CDR3 coding DNA: TGTGCCAGTAGTTCGTCTAGCGGGGGCCCCAATGAGCAGTTCTTC. It specifies CASSSSSGGPNEQFF.

The chain couples TRBV12-3 or TRBV12-4 to TRBJ1-1, with a tentative D call TRBD1 (5 bases). This CDR3 has 13 amino acids. Trimming took off 2 bases at V and 6 bases at J, with 10 bases between the two ends. CDR3 nucleotide sequence: TGTGCCAGCAGTTTAAAGCAGGGCGCTGAAGCTTTCTTT. Encoded protein: CASSLKQGAEAFF.

This sequence joins TRBV18 and TRBJ1-1, with D possibly matching TRBD1 (5 bases). The CDR3 is made up of 16 amino acids. Germline V CDR1 and CDR2: KGHSH, LQKENI. V was cut by 3 bases and J by 4 bases, with 18 bases left in between. CDR3 nucleotide sequence: TGTGCCAGCTCACCGCTCGGACCCGGGACGGTCACTGAAGCTTTCTTT. Encoded protein: CASSPLGPGTVTEAFF.

The rearrangement joins TRBV7-9 to TRBJ1-6; D uncertain. There are 14 residues in the CDR3. Trimming pared 4 bases from V and 6 bases from J, leaving 10 bases between. Germline V gene lookup returns CDR1 SEHNR and CDR2 FQNEAQ (reference sequence). CDR3 protein: CASSSPAPNSPLHF. DNA for the CDR3: TGTGCCAGCAGCTCACCAGCCCCTAATTCACCCCTCCACTTT.

This chain's CDR3 is CATSRGGAQQPQHF. The CDR3 DNA sequence: TGTGCCACCAGCAGAGGGGGGGCCCAACAGCCCCAGCATTTT. The chain links TRBV15 to TRBJ1-5; D might be TRBD1 (6 bases). V was pared by 1 base and J by 7 bases, with 11 bases between. The CDR3 totals 14 residues. Germline CDR1 is LNHNV and CDR2 is YYDKDF (reference sequence).

This clone was seen only once. The chain couples TRBV7-2 to TRBJ1-6, with 9 bases fitting TRBD1. V was pared by 3 bases and J by 14 bases, with 14 bases of the junction left unmatched. CDR1 is SGHTA, CDR2 FQGNSA, per germline. The CDR3 runs 16 residues. The CDR3 is CASSLKTGTGISALHF. The CDR3, as DNA: TGTGCCAGCAGCTTGAAAACCGGGACAGGGATCTCGGCCCTCCACTTT.

V usage is TRBV5-1 and J usage is TRBJ1-4; D gene unclear. The germline gives CDR1 SGHRS, CDR2 YFSETQ. Trimming stripped 2 bases from V and 0 bases from J, with 8 bases between. This CDR3 has 15 amino acids. The CDR3 reads CASSLKGSTNEKLFF. DNA of the CDR3: TGCGCCAGCAGCTTAAAAGGCTCAACTAATGAAAAACTGTTTTTT. Combining the CDR3 with reference TRBV5-1 and TRBJ1-4 gives the whole variable domain KAGVTQTPRYLIKTRGQQVTLSCSPISGHRSVSWYQQTPGQGLQFLFEYFSETQRNKGNFPGRFSGRQFSNSRSEMNVSTLELGDSALYLCASSLKGSTNEKLFFGSGTQLSVL.

This clone turned up a few times. This sequence joins TRBV2 and TRBJ2-2, with 10 nucleotides matching TRBD1. The CDR3 is 15 amino acids. CDR1 and CDR2 from the germline V gene are SNHLY and FYNNEI. V was pared by 2 bases and J by 5 bases, with 2 bases of the junction left unmatched. CDR3 protein: CASSERDRGTGELFF. The CDR3 nucleotides read TGTGCCAGCAGTGAAAGGGACAGGGGAACCGGGGAGCTGTTTTTT.

This clone was seen only once. The genes are TRBV9 and TRBJ1-5; D remains ambiguous. This CDR3 has 15 residues. Germline lookup yields CDR1 SGDLS and CDR2 YYNGEE. V lost 0 bases, J lost 0 bases, and 7 bases lay in between. In nucleotides, the CDR3 is TGTGCCAGCAGCGTAGACAGTTATAGCAATCAGCCCCAGCATTTT. Translating gives CASSVDSYSNQPQHF.

The chain is built from TRBV6-4 and TRBJ2-2; D remains ambiguous. Trimming stripped 8 bases from V and 2 bases from J, with 6 bases between. The CDR3 spans 12 residues. CDR1 and CDR2 from the germline V gene are MRHNA and SNTAGT. CDR3 protein: CASGKNTGELFF. The CDR3 nucleotides read TGTGCCAGCGGAAAAAACACCGGGGAGCTGTTTTTT.

The chain combines TRBV14 with TRBJ2-1; TRBD2 might be the D (7 bases). V was shortened by 8 bases and J by 6 bases, with 17 bases between the two germline ends. The length of the CDR3 is 14 residues. Germline CDR1 is SGHDN and CDR2 is FVKESK. The CDR3 bases are TGTGCCAGCGCGGGAGAGGGAGGGGGCAATGAGCAGTTCTTC. Protein sequence: CASAGEGGGNEQFF.

This clone occurred a few times. V is TRBV29-1 and J is TRBJ1-2; a possible D gene is TRBD1 (5 bases). V was pared by 0 bases and J by 3 bases, with 14 bases between. Germline V CDR1 and CDR2: SQVTM, ANQGSEA. This CDR3 contains 15 residues. CDR3 residues: CSVEEGPRDDYGYTF. CDR3 nucleotides: TGCAGCGTTGAAGAGGGGCCGAGGGATGACTATGGCTACACCTTC.

The genes are TRBV11-3 and TRBJ1-1; 7 nucleotides line up with TRBD1. Trimming took 2 bases from V and 10 from J; bases not matched to a gene: 1. This CDR3 is built from 11 residues. The germline gives CDR1 SGHNT, CDR2 YENEEA. CDR3 loop: CASSLRGRAFF. The CDR3 DNA sequence: TGTGCCAGCAGCTTAAGGGGGCGAGCTTTCTTT.